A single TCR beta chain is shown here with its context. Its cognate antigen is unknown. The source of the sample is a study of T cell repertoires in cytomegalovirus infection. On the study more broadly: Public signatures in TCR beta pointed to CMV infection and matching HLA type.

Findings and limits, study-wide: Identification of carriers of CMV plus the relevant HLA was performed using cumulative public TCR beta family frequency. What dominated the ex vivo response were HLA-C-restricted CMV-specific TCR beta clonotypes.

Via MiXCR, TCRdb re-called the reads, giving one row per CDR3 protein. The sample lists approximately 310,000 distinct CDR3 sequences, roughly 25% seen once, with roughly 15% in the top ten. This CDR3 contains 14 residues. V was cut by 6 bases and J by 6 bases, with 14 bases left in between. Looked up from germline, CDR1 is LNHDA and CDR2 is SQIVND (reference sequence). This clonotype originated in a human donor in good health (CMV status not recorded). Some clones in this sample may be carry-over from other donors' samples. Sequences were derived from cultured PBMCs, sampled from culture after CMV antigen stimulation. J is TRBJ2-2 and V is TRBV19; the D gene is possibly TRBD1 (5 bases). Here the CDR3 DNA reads TGTGCCAGTAGCCCGGGTTGGGGCCCCGGGGAGCTGTTTTTT. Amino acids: CASSPGWGPGELFF. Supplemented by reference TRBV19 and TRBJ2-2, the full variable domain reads DGGITQSPKYLFRKEGQNVTLSCEQNLNHDAMYWYRQDPGQGLRLIYYSQIVNDFQKGDIAEGYSVSREKKESFPLTVTSAQKNPTAFYLCASSPGWGPGELFFGEGSRLTVL.